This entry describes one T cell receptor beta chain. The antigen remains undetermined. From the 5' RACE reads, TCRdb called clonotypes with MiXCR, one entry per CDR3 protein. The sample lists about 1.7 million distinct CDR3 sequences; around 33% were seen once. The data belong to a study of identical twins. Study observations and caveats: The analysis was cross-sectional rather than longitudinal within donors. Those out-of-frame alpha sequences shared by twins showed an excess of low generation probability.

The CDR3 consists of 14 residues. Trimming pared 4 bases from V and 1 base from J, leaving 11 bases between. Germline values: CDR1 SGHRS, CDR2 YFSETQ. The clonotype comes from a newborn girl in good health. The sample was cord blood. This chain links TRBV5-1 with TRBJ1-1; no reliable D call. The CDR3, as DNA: TGCGCCAGCAGCCCCCAATCAGGGAACACTGAAGCTTTCTTT. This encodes CASSPQSGNTEAFF.